One sample yielded the 23 T cell receptor beta chains listed below, sequenced in a study of T cells in Graves' hyperthyroidism and ophthalmopathy. Amplification targeted TCR beta CDR3 regions from RNA transcripts. HTBI primers drove first-round RT-PCR of the TCR CDR3. TCRdb re-called the multiplex PCR reads through MiXCR, storing one row per CDR3 protein. The sample contains about 540,000 distinct CDR3 sequences, around 46% of which appear only once. The sample was peripheral blood or thyroid tissue (not recorded which). These receptors were taken from a young woman with Graves' hyperthyroidism.

This sequence joins TRBV2 and TRBJ2-5; 10 bases agree with TRBD2. From germline, CDR1 is SNHLY and CDR2 FYNNEI. V dropped 2 bases and J dropped 5; count of bases not matched to a gene: 11. This CDR3 contains 17 residues. The CDR3 protein is CASSEWASGSLMETQYF. As DNA, the CDR3 is TGTGCCAGCAGTGAATGGGCTAGCGGGAGTCTCATGGAGACCCAGTACTTC.

In this sample, this clonotype turned up many times. The chain combines TRBV24-1 with TRBJ2-2, with D hard to call. This CDR3 is 15 amino acids long. Germline CDR1 reads KGHDR; CDR2 reads SFDVKD. The V gene lost 4 bases and the J gene lost 7 bases, with 15 bases spanning the gap. CDR3 protein: CATSDRTKLRGELFF. CDR3 DNA: TGTGCCACCAGTGACCGAACCAAACTTCGCGGGGAGCTGTTTTTT.

Of note for this clonotype: Just one base apart from a much larger clone, this may be a read error. The CDR3 DNA reads TGTGCCAGCAGTGCACAGGCGGAAAAACTGTTTTTT. Its protein product is CASSAQAEKLFF. The rearrangement uses TRBV2 and TRBJ1-4, with D tentatively TRBD1 (5 bases). The germline gives CDR1 SNHLY, CDR2 FYNNEI. V gave up 4 bases and J gave up 8 bases, with 8 bases separating them. The CDR3 contains 12 residues.

The chain recombines TRBV10-3 with TRBJ2-5; no reliable D call. Trimming took 2 bases from V and 4 from J, leaving 11 bases between them. CDR3 length: 14 amino acids. Germline loops: CDR1 ENHRY, CDR2 SYGVKD. The CDR3 region has the DNA TGTGCCATCAGTGAGGACCATCAGGCAGAGACCCAGTACTTC. Its protein is CAISEDHQAETQYF.

A note on this clonotype: At one boundary the junction diverges from the germline segment, which might be a read error. The chain has TRBV25-1 and TRBJ2-7; tentative D call: TRBD1 (5 bases). The CDR3 extends over 14 amino acids. The germline CDR1 and CDR2 sequences are MGHDK and SYGVNS. The CDR3 nucleotides are TGCGCCAGCAGCCAGGGCAGGAGTGCCTACGAGCAGTACTTC. It specifies CASSQGRSAYEQYF.

This clonotype has ten or more counts. The rearrangement links TRBV25-1 to TRBJ1-1; D may be TRBD1 (5 bases). This CDR3 comprises 12 residues. V was cut by 7 bases and J by 3 bases, with 9 bases left in between. Looked up from germline, CDR1 is MGHDK and CDR2 is SYGVNS. CDR3 in DNA: TGTGCCAGCAACGGGGGATACACTGAAGCTTTCTTT. Its translation: CASNGGYTEAFF. The complete variable domain, with remaining parts taken from reference TRBV25-1 and TRBJ1-1, reads EADIYQTPRYLVIGTGKKITLECSQTMGHDKMYWYQQDPGMELHLIHYSYGVNSTEKGDLSSESTVSRIRTEHFPLTLESARPSHTSQYLCASNGGYTEAFFGQGTRLTVV.

The V call is TRBV7-6, the J call TRBJ1-1, with a tentative D call TRBD1 (5 bases). The length of the CDR3 is 10 residues. V was trimmed by 5 bases and J by 11 bases, leaving 9 bases between them. Germline V CDR1 and CDR2: SGHVS, FNYEAQ. The CDR3 reads CASSVRDAFF. The CDR3 region has the DNA TGTGCCAGCAGCGTGCGGGACGCTTTCTTT. Drawing the rest from reference TRBV7-6 and TRBJ1-1, the complete variable domain is GAGVSQSPRYKVTKRGQDVALRCDPISGHVSLYWYRQALGQGPEFLTYFNYEAQQDKSGLPNDRFSAERPEGSISTLTIQRTEQRDSAMYRCASSVRDAFFGQGTRLTVV.

About this clonotype itself: This may be a read error: a much more frequent sequence differs by one nucleotide. This chain connects TRBV15 to TRBJ2-2; D is unresolved. Between the trimmed V and J ends, which lost 0 bases and 0 bases, there was a span of 8 bases. The CDR3 runs 16 residues. Per the germline V gene, CDR1 is LNHNV and CDR2 is YYDKDF (reference sequence). As DNA, the CDR3 is TGTGCCACCAGCAGAGATCAGGACGCGAACACCGGGGAGCTGTTTTTT. It translates to CATSRDQDANTGELFF.

The chain links TRBV29-1 to TRBJ2-3, with D uncertain. Trimming shortened V by 3 bases and J by 6 bases, and 7 bases separated the two germline ends. This CDR3 spans 11 amino acids. Germline V gives CDR1 SQVTM, CDR2 ANQGSEA. CDR3 nucleotide sequence: TGCAGCGTTGAGCTGGGCGATACGCAGTATTTT. Amino acid sequence: CSVELGDTQYF.

V is TRBV20-1 and J is TRBJ1-2, with TRBD1 identical over 7 bases. The CDR3 has 14 residues. Germline V gene data show CDR1 as DFQATT and CDR2 as SNEGSKA (reference sequence). The trim removed 5 bases at V and 5 bases at J, leaving 11 bases unmatched. The CDR3 sequence is CSADYRTGDYGYTF. CDR3 DNA: TGCAGTGCTGACTACCGGACAGGCGATTATGGCTACACCTTC.

This clonotype was counted at least ten times. The rearrangement links TRBV7-9 to TRBJ2-5; 9 bases map to TRBD1. The CDR3 contains 16 residues. The germline CDR1 and CDR2 sequences are SEHNR and FQNEAQ (reference sequence). Unmatched junction bases numbered 11, after V lost 5 bases and J lost 4 bases. CDR3 in amino acids: CASSPPGTGLGETQYF. The CDR3 coding sequence is TGTGCCAGCAGCCCACCCGGGACAGGGTTAGGAGAGACCCAGTACTTC.

CDR3 DNA: TGTGCCAGCACCGACACGACAATATCCTACGAGCAGTACTTC. Translating gives CASTDTTISYEQYF. V is TRBV6-5 and J is TRBJ2-7; D is unresolved. CDR3 length: 14 amino acids. Per germline, CDR1 MNHEY and CDR2 SVGAGI. The V end lost 7 bases, the J end lost 1 base, and 14 bases lay between the germline ends.

This clonotype was observed once. The V and J genes are TRBV24-1 and TRBJ1-4; D is perhaps TRBD1 (5 bases). Germline CDR1 reads KGHDR; CDR2 reads SFDVKD. The V end was cut by 7 bases, the J end by 6 bases, with 11 bases between. This CDR3 is built from 13 residues. Here the CDR3 DNA reads TGTGCCACCAGGATAGGGGAAGATGAAAAACTGTTTTTT. Amino acids: CATRIGEDEKLFF.

This clonotype came up a few times. The chain couples TRBV5-1 to TRBJ1-1; D remains unclear. The CDR3 spans 16 residues. Trimming cost V 2 bases and J 0 bases, with 14 bases left between them. CDR1 and CDR2 (germline): SGHRS, YFSETQ. The CDR3 DNA reads TGCGCCAGCAGCTTAGGGAAGGGCGGGGTGAACACTGAAGCTTTCTTT. This translates into CASSLGKGGVNTEAFF.

This clonotype was counted ten times or more. This chain joins TRBV7-2 and TRBJ2-7; 10 bases align to TRBD2. The CDR3 totals 15 residues. J gave up 2 bases and V 4 bases, and 5 bases lay outside the gene matches. Germline V gene lookup returns CDR1 SGHTA and CDR2 FQGNSA. The DNA of the CDR3 is TGTGCCAGCAGCTCCGTAGCGGGAGGTGCCTACGAGCAGTACTTC. This sequence encodes CASSSVAGGAYEQYF.

This clonotype was observed many times. The rearrangement links TRBV15 to TRBJ1-1; possible D gene TRBD1, 6 bases. Trimming shortened V by 2 bases and J by 10 bases, and 11 bases separated the two germline ends. The CDR3 loop spans 12 amino acids. CDR1 and CDR2 (germline): LNHNV, YYDKDF (reference sequence). As DNA, the CDR3 is TGTGCCACCAGCAGACTCGCAGGGGTAGCTTTCTTT. Protein product: CATSRLAGVAFF.

This clonotype was seen repeatedly, ten times or more. The rearrangement joins TRBV10-2 to TRBJ2-7; unclear D gene. From germline, CDR1 is WSHSY and CDR2 SAAADI. V was trimmed by 0 bases and J by 0 bases, leaving 6 bases between them. The CDR3 runs to 14 residues. CDR3 sequence: CASSESPASYEQYF. CDR3 nucleotides: TGCGCCAGCAGTGAGTCGCCAGCCTCCTACGAGCAGTACTTC.

The chain has TRBV7-3 and TRBJ2-5, with a possible D match to TRBD2 (6 bases). The CDR3 contains 9 residues. The germline V and J ends were trimmed by 9 bases and 7 bases, with 6 bases remaining between them. The germline V gene encodes CDR1 SGHTA and CDR2 FQGTGA. Here the CDR3 DNA reads TGTGCCAGGGGGGGGACCCAGTACTTC. It is translated as CARGGTQYF.

This clonotype came up once. The V call is TRBV6-2 or TRBV6-3, the J call TRBJ1-2, with a tentative D call TRBD1 (5 bases). The V gene lost 5 bases and the J gene lost 8 bases, with 15 bases spanning the gap. CDR1 and CDR2 from the germline V gene are MNHEY and SVGEGT. The CDR3 length is 13 residues. The CDR3: CASSPDTARGYTF. The CDR3 DNA reads TGTGCCAGCAGTCCGGACACGGCCCGGGGCTACACCTTC.

The chain carries TRBV6-1 and TRBJ2-5; D unresolved. V gave up 5 bases and J gave up 0 bases, with 7 bases separating them. Germline V gives CDR1 MNHNS, CDR2 SASEGT. The CDR3 spans 13 residues. CDR3 coding DNA: TGTGCCAGCAGTACAAGTAACCAAGAGACCCAGTACTTC. Translating gives CASSTSNQETQYF.

This clonotype was seen a handful of times. The V call is TRBV2, the J call TRBJ1-4; 8 bases map to TRBD1. The CDR3 consists of 16 residues. Germline V gene sequence: CDR1 SNHLY, CDR2 FYNNEI. V lost 5 bases and J lost 0; bases outside the gene matches: 5. The DNA for the CDR3 is TGTGCCAGCAGTCCGGGACAGGTTGCAACTAATGAAAAACTGTTTTTT. Amino acid sequence: CASSPGQVATNEKLFF.

Worth noting for this clonotype: The conserved phenylalanine or tryptophan is not found at the CDR3 terminus, so this likely reflects a read error. The limits of the CDR3 on the DNA are not certain, so only TCRdb's listed CDR3 is given. J is TRBJ2-1 and V is TRBV24-1. Germline V gene sequence: CDR1 KGHDR, CDR2 SFDVKD. Termini included, the CDR3 measures 8 amino acids. The CDR3 is CATSDSVL.

The chain couples TRBV20-1 to TRBJ1-1, with TRBD1 identical over 7 bases. The CDR3 runs 14 residues. The germline CDR1 and CDR2 sequences are DFQATT and SNEGSKA (reference sequence). The junction had 5 bases not matched to a gene; V was cut back by 0 bases and J by 4 bases. The CDR3 DNA reads TGCAGTGCTAGAGAGAGGGGGCGAAGCACTGAAGCTTTCTTT. It specifies CSARERGRSTEAFF.